The clone carrying this T cell receptor (beta chain) was recorded at least ten times. Its antigen is unknown. cDNA molecules, individually, were tagged with unique molecular identifiers. In TCRdb, the 5' RACE reads were re-called with MiXCR into one record per CDR3 protein. The sample records tens of thousands of distinct CDR3 sequences, about 13% being singletons. This sample is part of a study of early T cells in non-severe SARS-CoV-2 infection. Study-level background: Sequencing used unsorted whole-blood bulk RNA, so chains lack pairing. Study-wide results and caveats: Clonotype matching in VDJdb favored anti-spike CD8 responses and did not capture private and CD4 specificities.

CDR1 and CDR2 (germline): MDHEN, SYDVKM. Trimming removed 1 base at V and 8 bases at J, with 15 bases between. The CDR3 extends over 15 amino acids. Sequencing was done on a sample of whole blood. The receptor was derived from an adult who was a healthcare worker with PCR-confirmed SARS-CoV-2 infection or an uninfected control (not recorded which). The genes are TRBV28 and TRBJ2-4, with D possibly TRBD2 on 7 matching bases. Here the CDR3 DNA reads TGTGCCAGCAGTTTATATCGGGGGGCGCAGGACATTCAGTACTTC. Its translation is CASSLYRGAQDIQYF.